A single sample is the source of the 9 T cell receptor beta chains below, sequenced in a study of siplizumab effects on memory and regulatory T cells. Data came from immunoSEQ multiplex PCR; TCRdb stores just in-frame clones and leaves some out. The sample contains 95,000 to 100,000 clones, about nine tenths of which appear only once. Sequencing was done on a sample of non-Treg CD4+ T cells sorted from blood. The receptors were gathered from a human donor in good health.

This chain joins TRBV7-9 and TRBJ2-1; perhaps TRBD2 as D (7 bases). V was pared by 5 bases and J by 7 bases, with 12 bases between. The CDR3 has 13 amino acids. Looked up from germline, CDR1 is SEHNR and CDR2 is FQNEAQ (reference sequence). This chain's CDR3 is CASSPGRGNEQFF. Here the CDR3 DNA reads TGTGCCAGCAGCCCGGGGAGGGGGAATGAGCAGTTCTTC. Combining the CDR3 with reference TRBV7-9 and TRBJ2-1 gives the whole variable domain DTGVSQNPRHKITKRGQNVTFRCDPISEHNRLYWYRQTLGQGPEFLTYFQNEAQLEKSRLLSDRFSAERPKGSFSTLEIQRTEQGDSAMYLCASSPGRGNEQFFGPGTRLTVL.

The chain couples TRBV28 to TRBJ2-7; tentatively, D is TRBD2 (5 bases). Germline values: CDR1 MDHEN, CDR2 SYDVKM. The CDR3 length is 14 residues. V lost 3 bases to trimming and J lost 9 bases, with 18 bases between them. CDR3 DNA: TGTGCCAGCAGTTTCCAATCGGGGTTAAACGGGCAGTACTTC. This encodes CASSFQSGLNGQYF.

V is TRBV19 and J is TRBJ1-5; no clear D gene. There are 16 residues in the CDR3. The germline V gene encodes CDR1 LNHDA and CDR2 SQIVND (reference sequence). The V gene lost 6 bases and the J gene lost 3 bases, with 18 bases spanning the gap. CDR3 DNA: TGTGCCAGTAGACCACTCTTAGGGTCGGTCAATCAGCCCCAGCATTTT. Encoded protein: CASRPLLGSVNQPQHF.

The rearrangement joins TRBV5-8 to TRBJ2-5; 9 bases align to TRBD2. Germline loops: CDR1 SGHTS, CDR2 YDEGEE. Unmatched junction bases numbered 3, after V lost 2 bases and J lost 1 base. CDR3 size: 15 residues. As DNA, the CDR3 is TGTGCCAGCAGCTTTACTAGCGGGCTCCAAGAGACCCAGTACTTC. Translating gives CASSFTSGLQETQYF.

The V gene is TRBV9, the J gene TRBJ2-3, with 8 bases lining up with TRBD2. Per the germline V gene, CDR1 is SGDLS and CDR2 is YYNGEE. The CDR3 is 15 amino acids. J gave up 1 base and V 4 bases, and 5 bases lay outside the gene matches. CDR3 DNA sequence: TGTGCCAGCAGCCCACAAGCGGGAGGCACAGATACGCAGTATTTT. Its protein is CASSPQAGGTDTQYF.

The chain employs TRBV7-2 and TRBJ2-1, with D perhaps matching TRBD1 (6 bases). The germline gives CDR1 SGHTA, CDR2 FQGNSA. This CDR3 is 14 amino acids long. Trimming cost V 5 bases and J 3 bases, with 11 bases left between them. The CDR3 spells CASSPWTDYNEQFF. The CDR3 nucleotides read TGTGCCAGCAGCCCCTGGACAGACTACAATGAGCAGTTCTTC.

The CDR3 here is CASSSKPYEQYF. CDR3 DNA sequence: TGTGCCAGCAGCTCCAAACCCTACGAGCAGTACTTC. J is TRBJ2-7 and V is TRBV11-3; D is uncertain. Trimming removed 4 bases from V and 2 bases from J, with 6 bases in between. The CDR3 loop spans 12 amino acids. The germline gives CDR1 SGHNT, CDR2 YENEEA.

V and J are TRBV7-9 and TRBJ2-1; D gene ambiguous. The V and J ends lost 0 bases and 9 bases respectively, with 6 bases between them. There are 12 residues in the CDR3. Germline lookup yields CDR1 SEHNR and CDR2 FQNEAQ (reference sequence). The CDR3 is CASSLAEPEQFF. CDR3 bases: TGTGCCAGCAGCTTAGCAGAGCCTGAGCAGTTCTTC. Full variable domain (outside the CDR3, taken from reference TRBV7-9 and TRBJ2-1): DTGVSQNPRHKITKRGQNVTFRCDPISEHNRLYWYRQTLGQGPEFLTYFQNEAQLEKSRLLSDRFSAERPKGSFSTLEIQRTEQGDSAMYLCASSLAEPEQFFGPGTRLTVL.

This chain's CDR3 is CASGPDRIYEQYF. In DNA form, the CDR3 reads TGTGCTAGTGGCCCAGACAGAATCTACGAGCAGTACTTC. The genes are TRBV12-5 and TRBJ2-7; D might be TRBD1 (5 bases). The V end was cut by 6 bases, the J end by 3 bases, with 12 bases between. The CDR3 spans 13 residues. CDR1 is LGHNT and CDR2 is FRNRAP in the germline V gene.